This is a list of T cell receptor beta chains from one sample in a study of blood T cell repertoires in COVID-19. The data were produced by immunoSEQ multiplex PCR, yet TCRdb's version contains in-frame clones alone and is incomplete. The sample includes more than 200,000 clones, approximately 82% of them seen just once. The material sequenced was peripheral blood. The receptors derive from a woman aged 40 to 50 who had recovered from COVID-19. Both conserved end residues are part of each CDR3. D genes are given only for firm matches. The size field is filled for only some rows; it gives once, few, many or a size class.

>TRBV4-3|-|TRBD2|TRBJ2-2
TGCGCCAGCAGACGGGGGGTCAACACCGGGGAGCTGTTTTTT
CASRRGVNTGELFF
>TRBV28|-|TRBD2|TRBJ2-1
TGTGCCAGCAGTTTACGGCAGGGGGCCCGGACTAGCGGCTACAATGAGCAGTTCTTC
CASSLRQGARTSGYNEQFF
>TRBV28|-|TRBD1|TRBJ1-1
TGTGCCAGCACCCTACAGGGGCCCGGCACTGAAGCTTTCTTT
CASTLQGPGTEAFF
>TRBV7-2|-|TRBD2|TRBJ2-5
TGTGCCAGCAGCTTTGGGCTAGCGGAAGAGACCCAGTACTTC
CASSFGLAEETQYF
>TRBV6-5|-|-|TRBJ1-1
TGTGCCAGCAGTTTATCCTTGAACACTGAAGCTTTCTTT
CASSLSLNTEAFF
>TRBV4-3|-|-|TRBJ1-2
TGCGCCAGCAGCCCGAGTTATGGACAGTCCTTGGGCTACACCTTC
CASSPSYGQSLGYTF
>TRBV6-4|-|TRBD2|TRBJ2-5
TGTGCCAGCAGTGTGGCGGGGGGCGAGACCCAGTACTTC
CASSVAGGETQYF
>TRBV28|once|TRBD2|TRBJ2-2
TGTGCCAGCAGTTTCAGACTAGCCCTCACCGGGGAGCTGTTTTTT
CASSFRLALTGELFF
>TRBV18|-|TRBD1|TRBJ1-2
TGTGCCAGCTCAGTGGACAGGCGGGATCGCACCTTC
CASSVDRRDRTF
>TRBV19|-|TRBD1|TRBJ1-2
TGTGCCAGTAGTATAGATCTCGGGACAGGCTATGGCTACACCTTC
CASSIDLGTGYGYTF
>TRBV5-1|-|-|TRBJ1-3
TGCGCCAGCAGCCGCGAGGTCGGGGGGTGGAACACCATATATTTT
CASSREVGGWNTIYF
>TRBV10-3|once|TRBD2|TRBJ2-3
TGTGCCAGCCGGACCACCAAAGCGGGGGGGACAGATACGCAGTATTTT
CASRTTKAGGTDTQYF
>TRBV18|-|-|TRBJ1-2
TGTGCCAGCTCACCGAACCGGGGGGCCTATGGCTACACCTTC
CASSPNRGAYGYTF
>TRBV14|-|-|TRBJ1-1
TGTGCCAGCAGCCAAGTTGAGGGGGAACCTGAAGCTTTCTTT
CASSQVEGEPEAFF
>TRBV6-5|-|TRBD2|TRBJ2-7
TGTGCCAGCAGTCCCATTAGCGGGGGGGCCTACGAGCAGTACTTC
CASSPISGGAYEQYF
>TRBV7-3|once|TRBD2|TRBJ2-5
TGTGCCAGCAGCTCACTAGCGGAAGAGACCCAGTACTTC
CASSSLAEETQYF
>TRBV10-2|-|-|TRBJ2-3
TGCGCCAGCAGTGAGGGGCGCGGGGTCACAGATACGCAGTATTTT
CASSEGRGVTDTQYF
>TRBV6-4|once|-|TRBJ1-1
TGTGCCAGCAGTGCAGGGATGAACACTGAAGCTTTCTTT
CASSAGMNTEAFF
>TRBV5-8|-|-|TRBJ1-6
TGTGCCAGCAGCCTGGAACAGGCGGAGAATTCACCCCTCCACTTT
CASSLEQAENSPLHF
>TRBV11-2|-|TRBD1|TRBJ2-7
TGTGCCAGCAGCGTCGGACAGGCCTACGAGCAGTACTTC
CASSVGQAYEQYF
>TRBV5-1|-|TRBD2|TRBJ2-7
TGCGCCAGCAGCTTGGAGCGGGGGCTTACCTACGAGCAGTACTTC
CASSLERGLTYEQYF
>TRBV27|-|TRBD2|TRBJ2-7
TGTGCCAGCAGTTCGATTATAGCGGGGGAAGGATACGAGCAGTACTTC
CASSSIIAGEGYEQYF
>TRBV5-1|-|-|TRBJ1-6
TGCGCCAGCAGCTTAGCGCCTAGCTCCTATAATTCACCCCTCCACTTT
CASSLAPSSYNSPLHF
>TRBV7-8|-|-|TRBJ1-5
TGTGCCAGCAGCTTAGATCCGGGTCCCGGAAACAATCAGCCCCAGCATTTT
CASSLDPGPGNNQPQHF
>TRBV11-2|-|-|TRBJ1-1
TGTGCCAGCAGCCGAATACAGGGATCTTCTGAAGCTTTCTTT
CASSRIQGSSEAFF
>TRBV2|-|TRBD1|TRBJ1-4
TGTGCCAGCAGACGACAGGGAGATGAAAAACTGTTTTTT
CASRRQGDEKLFF
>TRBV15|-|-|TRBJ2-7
TGTGCCACCAGCACCCGGGTGATAGGGGTCTACGAGCAGTACTTC
CATSTRVIGVYEQYF
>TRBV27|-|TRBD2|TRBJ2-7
TGTGCCAGCAGTTCGCCGACTAGCGGGGGATACGAGCAGTACTTC
CASSSPTSGGYEQYF
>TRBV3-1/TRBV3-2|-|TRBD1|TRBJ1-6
TGTGCCAGCAGCCAAAGAACGACAGGGGAAGATTCACCCCTCCACTTT
CASSQRTTGEDSPLHF
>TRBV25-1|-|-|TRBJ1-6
TGTGCCAGCAGTGAATCCCTCGGGACACCCCTCCACTTT
CASSESLGTPLHF
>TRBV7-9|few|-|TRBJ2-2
TGTGCCAGCAGCTTGGCCCGAGGCGGGGAGCTGTTTTTT
CASSLARGGELFF
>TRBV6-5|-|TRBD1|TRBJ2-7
TGTGCCGGAGCAAGGGACAGCTACGAGCAGTACTTC
CAGARDSYEQYF
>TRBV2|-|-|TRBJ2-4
TGTGCCAGCAGGGAGGGAATAGGCAAAAACATTCAGTACTTC
CASREGIGKNIQYF
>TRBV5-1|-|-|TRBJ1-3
TGCGCCAGCAGCTTGGCGGGTATGGGAAACACCATATATTTT
CASSLAGMGNTIYF
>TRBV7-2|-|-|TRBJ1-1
TGTGCCAGCAGCTTTATGAACACTGAAGCTTTCTTT
CASSFMNTEAFF
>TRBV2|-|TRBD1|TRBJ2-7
TGTGCCAGCAGCCGGGACAGGGGGAACTACGAGCAGTACTTC
CASSRDRGNYEQYF
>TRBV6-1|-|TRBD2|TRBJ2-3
TGTGCCAGCAGTGATAGTCGTGGCGGGGGTAGCACAGATACGCAGTATTTT
CASSDSRGGGSTDTQYF
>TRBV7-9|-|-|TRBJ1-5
TGTGCCAGCAGCTCGCAGGGCCAGAATCAGCCCCAGCATTTT
CASSSQGQNQPQHF
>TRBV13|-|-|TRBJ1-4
TGTGCCAGCAGCTCCCGGGGGGGGGTTGCGAATGAAAAACTGTTTTTT
CASSSRGGVANEKLFF
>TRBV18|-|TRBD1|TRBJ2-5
TGTGCCAGCTCACCCGAAACAGGGGCCAAGGAGACCCAGTACTTC
CASSPETGAKETQYF
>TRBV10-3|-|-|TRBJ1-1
TGTGCCATCAGTGAGTCGGGGGCGAGGGCTGAAGCTTTCTTT
CAISESGARAEAFF
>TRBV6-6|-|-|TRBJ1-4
TGTGCCAGCAGTGGGGCCTGGGAACTGTTTTTT
CASSGAWELFF
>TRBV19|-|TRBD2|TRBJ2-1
TGTGCCAGCTCTAGGGCTAGCGGGGGGATTTGGTATGAGCAGTTCTTC
CASSRASGGIWYEQFF
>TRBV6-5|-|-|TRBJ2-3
TGTGCCAGCAGTTCAGGCCCGGATACGCAGTATTTT
CASSSGPDTQYF